The next 21 T cell receptor beta chains were all read from a single sample in a study of Graves' ophthalmopathy and Graves' hyperthyroidism. RNA transcripts served as template for amplifying TCR beta CDR3 sequences. A first-round RT-PCR used HTBI primers, followed by a second-round multiplex PCR. TCRdb ran MiXCR on the multiplex PCR reads and lists one entry per CDR3 protein. This table holds just over 600,000 distinct CDR3 sequences, around a fifth found once. Sequenced material: peripheral blood. The receptors here all came from a young woman with stable Graves' hyperthyroidism. Some clones in this sample may be carry-over from other donors' samples.

This clonotype was recorded many times. The rearrangement joins TRBV7-2 to TRBJ2-7; D may correspond to TRBD1 or TRBD2 (5 bases each). From germline, CDR1 is SGHTA and CDR2 FQGNSA. The CDR3 runs to 15 residues. Trimming left V 5 bases short and J 3 bases short, with 17 bases between. CDR3 sequence: CASSPVGVPYYEQYF. CDR3 coding DNA: TGTGCCAGCAGCCCGGTGGGGGTACCCTACTACGAGCAGTACTTC.

This clonotype appeared a few times. The chain has TRBV6-1 and TRBJ1-2; no clear D. The CDR3 consists of 11 residues. Trimming took 5 bases from V and 6 from J, leaving 7 bases between them. Germline V gene lookup returns CDR1 MNHNS and CDR2 SASEGT. The CDR3 nucleotides are TGTGCCAGCAGTATGGGGAATGGCTACACCTTC. It translates to CASSMGNGYTF.

This clonotype was counted a few times. The V and J genes are TRBV18 and TRBJ1-6; D gene uncertain. Deletions cut 5 bases from V and 2 bases from J, with 1 base between. This CDR3 is 12 amino acids long. In germline, CDR1 is KGHSH, CDR2 LQKENI. CDR3 in DNA: TGTGCCAGCTCAGCCTATAATTCACCCCTCCACTTT. Translated, it gives CASSAYNSPLHF. Looking up the rest from reference TRBV18 and TRBJ1-6 gives the full variable domain: NAGVMQNPRHLVRRRGQEARLRCSPMKGHSHVYWYRQLPEEGLKFMVYLQKENIIDESGMPKERFSAEFPKEGPSILRIQQVVRGDSAAYFCASSAYNSPLHFGNGTRLTVT.

This clonotype was recorded many times. V and J are TRBV20-1 and TRBJ2-7; a possible D gene is TRBD2 (5 bases). The CDR3 consists of 12 residues. Trimming took 6 bases from V and 4 from J, leaving 13 bases between them. The germline gives CDR1 DFQATT, CDR2 SNEGSKA (reference sequence). The CDR3 bases are TGCAGTGCCCTGGGAGTTGGATACGAGCAGTACTTC. It is translated as CSALGVGYEQYF.

With respect to this clonotype: Just one base apart from a much larger clone, this may be a read error. V is TRBV11-2 and J is TRBJ2-7; D might be TRBD2 (5 bases). CDR3 length: 16 residues. The germline gives CDR1 SGHAT, CDR2 FQNNGV. V was trimmed by 1 base and J by 7 bases, leaving 20 bases between them. The CDR3 region is CASSLGSRLDGNEQYF. The CDR3 region has the DNA TGTGCCAGCAGCTTAGGATCTAGGCTGGACGGGAATGAGCAGTACTTC. The full variable domain, rest sourced from reference TRBV11-2 and TRBJ2-7, is EAGVAQSPRYKIIEKRQSVAFWCNPISGHATLYWYQQILGQGPKLLIQFQNNGVVDDSQLPKDRFSAERLKGVDSTLKIQPAKLEDSAVYLCASSLGSRLDGNEQYFGPGTRLTVT.

This clonotype has ten or more counts. CDR3 sequence reads: CASRGPPWTGEQYF. The CDR3 coding sequence is TGTGCCAGCAGGGGACCGCCATGGACCGGCGAGCAGTACTTC. The chain has TRBV12-3 or TRBV12-4 and TRBJ2-7; perhaps D is TRBD1 or TRBD2 (5 bases each). The V and J ends lost 6 bases and 6 bases respectively, with 18 bases between them. The length of the CDR3 is 14 residues.

This clonotype was counted once. V gene TRBV7-9 combines with J gene TRBJ1-4, with unresolved D. The CDR3 has 17 residues. V was clipped by 2 bases and J by 0 bases, with 13 bases between them. CDR1 is SEHNR, CDR2 FQNEAQ, per germline (reference sequence). The CDR3 coding sequence is TGTGCCAGCAGCTTATTGATGGCAGTCTCAACTAATGAAAAACTGTTTTTT. The encoded protein is CASSLLMAVSTNEKLFF.

This clonotype has a count of ten or more. Here the CDR3 reads CASRFQSGLAGLKETQYF. In DNA form, the CDR3 reads TGTGCCAGCAGATTCCAATCAGGACTAGCGGGATTAAAGGAGACCCAGTACTTC. The gene calls are TRBV28 and TRBJ2-5, with TRBD2 matching 12 bases. Germline trimming cut 6 bases from V and 5 bases from J; bases unmatched to any gene: 16. CDR1 and CDR2 from the germline V gene are MDHEN and SYDVKM. The CDR3 runs to 18 residues.

This clonotype was found a few times. CDR3 protein: CASSIGTPYGYTF. In nucleotides, the CDR3 is TGTGCCAGCAGTATAGGGACACCTTATGGCTACACCTTC. The chain joins TRBV12-3 or TRBV12-4 to TRBJ1-2; possibly TRBD1 for D (6 bases). The V and J ends lost 5 bases and 5 bases respectively, with 12 bases between them. The CDR3 has 13 residues.

The V call is TRBV6-5, the J call TRBJ2-4; perhaps TRBD2 as D (7 bases). Trimming pared 0 bases from V and 4 bases from J, leaving 13 bases between. This CDR3 spans 16 amino acids. Germline V lookup: CDR1 MNHEY, CDR2 SVGAGI. DNA for the CDR3: TGTGCCAGCAGTTACTCGGGAGGGGGGGCGAAAAACATTCAGTACTTC. Translation: CASSYSGGGAKNIQYF.

V usage is TRBV4-2 and J usage is TRBJ2-7, with D perhaps TRBD1 or TRBD2 (7 bases each). From germline, CDR1 is LGHNA and CDR2 YNFKEQ. V was trimmed by 4 bases and J by 1 base, leaving 17 bases between them. The CDR3 is 16 residues long. In nucleotides, the CDR3 is TGTGCCAGCAGCCCTGGGGGGAGGGGGCCGTCCTACGAGCAGTACTTC. It is translated as CASSPGGRGPSYEQYF.

There are many counts of this clonotype. The rearrangement joins TRBV6-1 to TRBJ1-6; TRBD1 might be the D (6 bases). There are 13 residues in the CDR3. Germline assignment: CDR1 MNHNS and CDR2 SASEGT. The germline V and J ends were trimmed by 5 bases and 7 bases, with 9 bases remaining between them. The CDR3 sequence is CASSLGANSPLHF. The DNA for the CDR3 is TGTGCCAGCAGTTTGGGGGCCAATTCACCCCTCCACTTT.

To note about this clonotype: Relative to the germline gene, one junction end is altered; a read error may explain this. The chain carries TRBV6-1 and TRBJ1-2; 9 nucleotides match TRBD1. CDR1 and CDR2 from the germline V gene are MNHNS and SASEGT. The CDR3 totals 16 residues. For the CDR3, the DNA is TGTGCCAGCAAGCCGGGACAGGGTCCCTACCTATATGGCTCCACCTTC. Translation: CASKPGQGPYLYGSTF.

The chain couples TRBV5-1 to TRBJ2-7; 8 nucleotides line up with TRBD1. The CDR3 sequence is 13 residues long. The germline V gene has CDR1 SGHRS and CDR2 YFSETQ. The V segment lost 3 bases and the J segment 5 bases; nucleotides outside the gene matches: 4. The CDR3 DNA reads as TGCGCCAGCAGCTCGGGACAGGTTGACGAGCAGTACTTC. Its protein product is CASSSGQVDEQYF.

V and J are TRBV27 and TRBJ2-4, with 10 bases aligning to TRBD1. V shed 10 bases, J shed 14 bases, and the junction held 23 bases outside the gene matches. The CDR3 sequence is 16 residues long. Germline CDR1 MNHEY, CDR2 SMNVEV (reference sequence). The CDR3 sequence: CATRGDRGARRGIKYF. DNA for the CDR3: TGTGCCACCCGGGGGGACAGGGGCGCCCGCCGAGGGATTAAGTACTTC.

The V gene is TRBV12-5, the J gene TRBJ2-2; D perhaps matches TRBD2 (5 bases). The length of the CDR3 is 18 residues. Trimming removed 0 bases at V and 2 bases at J, with 16 bases between. Germline V gene lookup returns CDR1 LGHNT and CDR2 FRNRAP. This CDR3 is CASGLVPMGGSNTGELFF. The CDR3 DNA is TGTGCTAGTGGTTTGGTACCGATGGGCGGGTCCAACACCGGGGAGCTGTTTTTT.

The chain is built from TRBV30 and TRBJ1-5; TRBD1 is a possible D gene (5 bases). The V gene lost 5 bases and the J gene lost 2 bases, with 16 bases spanning the gap. CDR1 GTSNPN and CDR2 SVGIG come from the germline V gene (reference sequence). The CDR3 spans 15 residues. In DNA, the CDR3 is TGTGCCTGGGGCAGGGACTCGGGGGGCAATCAGCCCCAGCATTTT. Encoded protein: CAWGRDSGGNQPQHF.

Ten or more counts support this clonotype. The rearrangement links TRBV7-8 to TRBJ2-6; D remains ambiguous. V was cut by 4 bases and J by 4 bases, with 14 bases left in between. The germline gives CDR1 SGHVS, CDR2 FQNEAQ. CDR3 size: 16 residues. CDR3 sequence reads: CASSSYKGTGANVLTF. DNA for the CDR3: TGTGCCAGCAGCTCGTACAAGGGTACAGGGGCCAACGTCCTGACTTTC.

This clonotype was seen ten or more times. The chain uses TRBV20-1 and TRBJ2-5; 14 bases align to TRBD2. The V and J ends lost 5 bases and 1 base, in that order; junction bases with no gene match: 9. The CDR3 consists of 17 residues. Germline V gene sequence: CDR1 DFQATT, CDR2 SNEGSKA (reference sequence). The chain's CDR3 is CSAEAPTSGRVQETQYF. DNA of the CDR3: TGCAGTGCTGAAGCTCCGACTAGCGGGAGGGTCCAAGAGACCCAGTACTTC.

On this clonotype itself: A much larger clone differs from this one at a single base, so this may be a read error. The V gene is TRBV30, the J gene TRBJ2-7, with 7 bases that match TRBD1. With 7 bases clipped from V and 9 bases from J, the junction kept 18 bases outside the gene matches. This CDR3 comprises 14 residues. Per germline, CDR1 GTSNPN and CDR2 SVGIG (reference sequence). DNA of the CDR3: TGTGCCTCCACTTGGACAGGCCTTGATGACGGGCAGTACTTC. Translating gives CASTWTGLDDGQYF.

The CDR3, as DNA: TGTGCCAGCAGCTCGACAGGGGCTAATGGGGTTTTCTTT. This gives the protein CASSSTGANGVFF. The chain carries TRBV7-9 and TRBJ1-1; 8 nucleotides agree with TRBD1. Germline V gives CDR1 SEHNR, CDR2 FQNEAQ (reference sequence). The CDR3 covers 13 residues. V lost 4 bases to trimming and J lost 13 bases; unmatched junction nucleotides: 11.